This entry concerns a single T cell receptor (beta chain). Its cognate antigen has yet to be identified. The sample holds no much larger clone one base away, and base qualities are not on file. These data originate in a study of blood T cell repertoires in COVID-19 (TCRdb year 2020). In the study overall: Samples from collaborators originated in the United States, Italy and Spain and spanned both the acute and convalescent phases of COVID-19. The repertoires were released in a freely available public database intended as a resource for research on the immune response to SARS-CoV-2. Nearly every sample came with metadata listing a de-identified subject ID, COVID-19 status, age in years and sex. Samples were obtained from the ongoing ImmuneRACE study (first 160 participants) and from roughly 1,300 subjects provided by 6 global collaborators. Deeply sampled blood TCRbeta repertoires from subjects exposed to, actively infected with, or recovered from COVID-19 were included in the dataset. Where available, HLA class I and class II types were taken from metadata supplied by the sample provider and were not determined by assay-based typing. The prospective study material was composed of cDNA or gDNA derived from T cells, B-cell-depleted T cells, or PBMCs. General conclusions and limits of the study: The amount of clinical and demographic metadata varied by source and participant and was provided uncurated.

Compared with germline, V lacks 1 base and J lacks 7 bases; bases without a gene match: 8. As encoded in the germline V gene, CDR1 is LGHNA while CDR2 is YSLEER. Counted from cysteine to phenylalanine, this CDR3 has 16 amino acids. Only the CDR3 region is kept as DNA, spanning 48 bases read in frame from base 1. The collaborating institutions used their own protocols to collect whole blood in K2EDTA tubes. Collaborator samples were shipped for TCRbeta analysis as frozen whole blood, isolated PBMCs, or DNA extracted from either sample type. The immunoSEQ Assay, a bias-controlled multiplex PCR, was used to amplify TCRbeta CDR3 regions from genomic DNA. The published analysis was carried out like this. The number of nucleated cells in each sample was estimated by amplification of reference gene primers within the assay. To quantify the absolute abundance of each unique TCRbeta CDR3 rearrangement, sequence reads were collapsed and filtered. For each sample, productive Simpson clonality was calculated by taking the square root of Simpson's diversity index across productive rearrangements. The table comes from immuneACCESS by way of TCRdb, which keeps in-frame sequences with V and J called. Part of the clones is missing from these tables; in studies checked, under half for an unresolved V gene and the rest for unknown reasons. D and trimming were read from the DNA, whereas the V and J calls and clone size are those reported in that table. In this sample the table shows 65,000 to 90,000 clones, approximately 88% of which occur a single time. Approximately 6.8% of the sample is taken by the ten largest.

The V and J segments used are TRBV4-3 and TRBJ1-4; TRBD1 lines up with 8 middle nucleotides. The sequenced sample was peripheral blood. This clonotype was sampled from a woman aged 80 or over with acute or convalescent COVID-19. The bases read TGCGCCAGCAGCCAAGCAAATCAGGGGGCAGGTGAAAAACTGTTTTTT. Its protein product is CASSQANQGAGEKLFF.